These 4 T cell receptor beta chains were sequenced from one sample in a study of blood T cells in healthy people across ages. Combining a sample-barcoded 5' primer with a J-beta primer mix, a second PCR ran for about 7 to 11 cycles. TCRdb re-derived calls from the 5' RACE reads in MiXCR, one entry per CDR3 protein. Of about 800,000 distinct CDR3 sequences listed, roughly 25% are singletons. These data were likewise used in another study, on T cells of mothers and their children.

The sample was blood. These receptors were obtained from a boy under 18 in good health.

This chain joins TRBV14 and TRBJ2-2; tentative D call: TRBD2 (5 bases). V lost 2 bases and J lost 2, with 12 bases in between. Germline V CDR1 and CDR2: SGHDN, FVKESK. CDR3 length: 16 amino acids. The CDR3 DNA is TGTGCCAGCAGCCAAATCCTCGGGGTCAACACCGGGGAGCTGTTTTTT. Residues: CASSQILGVNTGELFF.

The V and J genes are TRBV7-3 and TRBJ2-7; D is uncertain. CDR3 size: 14 residues. Germline assignment: CDR1 SGHTA and CDR2 FQGTGA. Trimming removed 1 base from V and 5 bases from J, with 12 bases in between. The DNA of the CDR3 is TGTGCCAGCAGCTTAATTCCCAACTGGAACGAGCAGTACTTC. Translating it yields CASSLIPNWNEQYF.

The rearrangement links TRBV27 to TRBJ1-4; possible D gene TRBD1, 6 bases. Germline CDR1 reads MNHEY; CDR2 reads SMNVEV (reference sequence). V lost 6 bases and J 8 bases, leaving 19 bases between the germline ends. This CDR3 has 15 amino acids. CDR3 loop: CASRRARGLGEKLFF. CDR3 DNA sequence: TGTGCCAGCAGGCGGGCGAGGGGGTTAGGGGAAAAACTGTTTTTT.

This clonotype was found a few times. J is TRBJ1-4 and V is TRBV3-1; unclear D gene. The ends were cut back, 1 base at V and 5 bases at J, with 11 bases in the middle. Germline assignment: CDR1 LGHDT and CDR2 YNNKEL (reference sequence). There are 15 residues in the CDR3. The CDR3 loop is CASSQAGDGNEKLFF. In nucleotides, the CDR3 is TGTGCCAGCAGCCAAGCGGGAGATGGGAATGAAAAACTGTTTTTT.